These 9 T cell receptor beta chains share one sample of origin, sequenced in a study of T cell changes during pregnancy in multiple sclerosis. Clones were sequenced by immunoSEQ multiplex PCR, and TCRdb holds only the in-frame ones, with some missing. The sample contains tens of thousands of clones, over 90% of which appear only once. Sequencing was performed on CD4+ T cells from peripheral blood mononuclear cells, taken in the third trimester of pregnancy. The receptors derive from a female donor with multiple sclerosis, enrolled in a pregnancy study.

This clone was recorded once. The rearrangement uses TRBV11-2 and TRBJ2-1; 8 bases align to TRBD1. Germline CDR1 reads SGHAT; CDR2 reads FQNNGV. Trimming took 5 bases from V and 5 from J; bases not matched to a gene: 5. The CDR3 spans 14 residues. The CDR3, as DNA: TGTGCCAGCAGCCCGGACAGGGTTGACAATGAGCAGTTCTTC. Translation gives CASSPDRVDNEQFF.

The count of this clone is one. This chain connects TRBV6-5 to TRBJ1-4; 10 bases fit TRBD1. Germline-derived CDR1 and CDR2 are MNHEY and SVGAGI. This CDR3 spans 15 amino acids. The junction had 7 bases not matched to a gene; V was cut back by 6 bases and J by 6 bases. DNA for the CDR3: TGTGCCAGCAGCCGGCCCGGGACAGGGGATGAAAAACTGTTTTTT. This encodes CASSRPGTGDEKLFF.

This CDR3 reads CASSSRTATPEAFF. The CDR3 nucleotides read TGTGCCAGCAGCAGCAGGACAGCAACACCTGAAGCTTTCTTT. The V gene is TRBV11-1, the J gene TRBJ1-1; weak D call: TRBD1 (6 bases). Per germline, CDR1 SGHAT and CDR2 FQDESV (reference sequence). This CDR3 region has 14 residues. The ends were cut back, 5 bases at V and 6 bases at J, with 16 bases in the middle.

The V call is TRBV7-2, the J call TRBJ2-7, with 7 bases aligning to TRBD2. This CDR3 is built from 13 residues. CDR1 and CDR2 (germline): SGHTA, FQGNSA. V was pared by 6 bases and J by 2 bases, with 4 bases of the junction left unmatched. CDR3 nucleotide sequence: TGTGCCAGCAGTAACCGGGGGGCCTACGAGCAGTACTTC. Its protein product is CASSNRGAYEQYF.

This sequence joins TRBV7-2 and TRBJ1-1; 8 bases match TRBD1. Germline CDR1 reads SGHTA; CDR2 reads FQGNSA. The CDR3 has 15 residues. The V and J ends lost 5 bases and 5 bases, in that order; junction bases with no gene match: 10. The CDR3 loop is CASSIRTGRGTEAFF. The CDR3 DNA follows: TGTGCCAGCAGCATACGGACAGGGAGAGGGACTGAAGCTTTCTTT.

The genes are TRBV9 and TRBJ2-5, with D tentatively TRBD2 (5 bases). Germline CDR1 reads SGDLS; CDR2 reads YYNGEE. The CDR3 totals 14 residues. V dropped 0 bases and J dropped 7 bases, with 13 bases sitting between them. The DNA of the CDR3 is TGTGCCAGCAGCGTAGCGGGCCCTGGAGGGACCCAGTACTTC. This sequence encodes CASSVAGPGGTQYF.

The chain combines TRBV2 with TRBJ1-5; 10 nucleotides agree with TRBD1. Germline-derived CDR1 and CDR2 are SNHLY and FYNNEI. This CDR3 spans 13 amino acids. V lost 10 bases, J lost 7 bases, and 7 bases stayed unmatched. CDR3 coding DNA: TGTGCCATCCGACAGGGGGCCGGACAGCCCCAGCATTTT. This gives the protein CAIRQGAGQPQHF. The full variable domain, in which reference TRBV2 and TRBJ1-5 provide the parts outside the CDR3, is EPEVTQTPSHQVTQMGQEVILRCVPISNHLYFYWYRQILGQKVEFLVSFYNNEISEKSEIFDDQFSVERPDGSNFTLKIRSTKLEDSAMYFCAIRQGAGQPQHFGDGTRLSIL.

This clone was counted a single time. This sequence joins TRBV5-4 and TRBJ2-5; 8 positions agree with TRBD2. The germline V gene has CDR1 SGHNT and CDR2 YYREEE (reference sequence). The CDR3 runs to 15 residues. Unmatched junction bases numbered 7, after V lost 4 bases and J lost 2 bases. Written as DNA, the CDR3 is TGTGCCAGCAGCGTAGCGGGGAGGCAGCAAGAGACCCAGTACTTC. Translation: CASSVAGRQQETQYF.

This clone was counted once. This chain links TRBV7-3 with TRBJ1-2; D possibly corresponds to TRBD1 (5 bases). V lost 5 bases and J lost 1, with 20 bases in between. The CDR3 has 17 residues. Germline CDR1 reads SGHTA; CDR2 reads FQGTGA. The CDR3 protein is CASSGPDRRKYNYGYTF. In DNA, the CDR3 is TGTGCCAGCAGCGGACCCGACAGAAGAAAATATAACTATGGCTACACCTTC.